The rows below give T cell receptor beta chains drawn from one sample of a study of blood T cell repertoires in COVID-19. The data were produced by immunoSEQ multiplex PCR, yet TCRdb's version contains in-frame clones alone and is incomplete. This sample has 190,000 or so clones, with 70% to 90% found just once. Sequencing used peripheral blood. Every receptor here comes from a man aged 35 to 55 with active or convalescent COVID-19. Both conserved end residues are part of each CDR3. The order of the fields is CDR3 protein, CDR3 DNA, clone size, V gene, D gene, J gene. D genes are given only for firm matches. Size tells how often a clone was seen (once, few, many) or the class of an expanded clone, and some rows leave it out.

CDR3aa: CASSRDMNTEAFF
CDR3nt: TGTGCCAGCAGCCGAGACATGAACACTGAAGCTTTCTTT
abundance: .
v_gene: TRBV7-3
d_gene: .
j_gene: TRBJ1-1

CDR3aa: CASSDAGQGEGGELFF
CDR3nt: TGTGCCAGCAGTGATGCGGGACAGGGGGAAGGCGGGGAGCTGTTTTTT
abundance: .
v_gene: TRBV6-1
d_gene: TRBD1
j_gene: TRBJ2-2

CDR3aa: CASSKRQGAGNTIYF
CDR3nt: TGTGCCAGCAGCAAACGACAAGGTGCTGGAAACACCATATATTTT
abundance: .
v_gene: TRBV21-1
d_gene: .
j_gene: TRBJ1-3

CDR3aa: CASSSDTGELFF
CDR3nt: TGTGCCAGCAGCAGCGACACCGGGGAGCTGTTTTTT
abundance: .
v_gene: TRBV7-2
d_gene: .
j_gene: TRBJ2-2

CDR3aa: CAWSVLLGHEQYF
CDR3nt: TGTGCCTGGAGTGTACTTTTGGGCCACGAGCAGTACTTC
abundance: .
v_gene: TRBV30
d_gene: .
j_gene: TRBJ2-7

CDR3aa: CASSLQGAYNEKLFF
CDR3nt: TGTGCCAGCAGCCTCCAGGGGGCCTATAATGAAAAACTGTTTTTT
abundance: .
v_gene: TRBV11-2
d_gene: TRBD1
j_gene: TRBJ1-4

CDR3aa: CASASGSYEQYF
CDR3nt: TGTGCCAGCGCTAGCGGCTCCTACGAGCAGTACTTC
abundance: .
v_gene: TRBV6-6
d_gene: TRBD2
j_gene: TRBJ2-7

CDR3aa: CASSPPGGRSYEQYF
CDR3nt: TGTGCCAGCAGCCCCCCTGGGGGGAGATCCTACGAGCAGTACTTC
abundance: once
v_gene: TRBV4-2
d_gene: .
j_gene: TRBJ2-7

CDR3aa: CASSLGQTGLGGTQYF
CDR3nt: TGTGCCAGCAGCTTAGGACAGACAGGGCTGGGGGGGACCCAGTACTTC
abundance: .
v_gene: TRBV7-6
d_gene: .
j_gene: TRBJ2-5

CDR3aa: CATSRDGGLALGEQFF
CDR3nt: TGTGCCACCAGCAGAGATGGGGGACTAGCTCTCGGTGAGCAGTTCTTC
abundance: .
v_gene: TRBV15
d_gene: TRBD2
j_gene: TRBJ2-1

CDR3aa: CASSPGGAGANVLTF
CDR3nt: TGTGCCAGCAGCCCGGGGGGTGCAGGGGCCAACGTCCTGACTTTC
abundance: .
v_gene: TRBV13
d_gene: TRBD2
j_gene: TRBJ2-6

CDR3aa: CASSPRGSGSLSYNEQFF
CDR3nt: TGTGCCAGCAGTCCCCGGGGTAGCGGGTCCCTCTCCTACAATGAGCAGTTCTTC
abundance: .
v_gene: TRBV27
d_gene: TRBD2
j_gene: TRBJ2-1

CDR3aa: CASSLSGDEQYF
CDR3nt: TGTGCCAGCAGCTTATCAGGGGACGAGCAGTACTTC
abundance: .
v_gene: TRBV7-9
d_gene: .
j_gene: TRBJ2-7

CDR3aa: CASSRTDANYGYTF
CDR3nt: TGTGCCAGCAGCCGGACAGACGCTAACTATGGCTACACCTTC
abundance: few
v_gene: TRBV14
d_gene: .
j_gene: TRBJ1-2

CDR3aa: CASRLGLNSPLHF
CDR3nt: TGTGCCAGCAGACTCGGACTAAATTCACCCCTCCACTTT
abundance: .
v_gene: TRBV11-2
d_gene: .
j_gene: TRBJ1-6

CDR3aa: CASSGTDGNTIYF
CDR3nt: TGTGCCAGCAGTGGGACAGATGGAAACACCATATATTTT
abundance: .
v_gene: TRBV27
d_gene: TRBD1
j_gene: TRBJ1-3

CDR3aa: CASTTGTRGQETQYF
CDR3nt: TGTGCCAGCACTACAGGGACCAGGGGGCAAGAGACCCAGTACTTC
abundance: .
v_gene: TRBV5-4
d_gene: TRBD1
j_gene: TRBJ2-5

CDR3aa: CASSEAGREGGEQYF
CDR3nt: TGTGCCAGCAGTGAAGCTGGCAGGGAGGGAGGCGAGCAGTACTTC
abundance: .
v_gene: TRBV6-1
d_gene: TRBD2
j_gene: TRBJ2-7

CDR3aa: CSVEATGQRTTANTGELFF
CDR3nt: TGCAGCGTTGAAGCCACAGGACAGCGTACGACAGCGAACACCGGGGAGCTGTTTTTT
abundance: .
v_gene: TRBV29-1
d_gene: .
j_gene: TRBJ2-2

CDR3aa: CASSIFRGAGELFF
CDR3nt: TGTGCCAGTAGTATCTTTCGGGGTGCCGGGGAGCTGTTTTTT
abundance: once
v_gene: TRBV19
d_gene: .
j_gene: TRBJ2-2

CDR3aa: CASSLEARGPYEQYF
CDR3nt: TGTGCCAGCAGCTTAGAGGCCAGGGGGCCATACGAGCAGTACTTC
abundance: .
v_gene: TRBV7-8
d_gene: TRBD1
j_gene: TRBJ2-7

CDR3aa: CASRNAGAINYGYTF
CDR3nt: TGTGCCAGCAGGAACGCAGGGGCGATTAACTATGGCTACACCTTC
abundance: .
v_gene: TRBV14
d_gene: .
j_gene: TRBJ1-2

CDR3aa: CASSLTGTGGCTF
CDR3nt: TGTGCCAGCAGCTTAACCGGGACAGGGGGCTGCACCTTC
abundance: .
v_gene: TRBV7-3
d_gene: TRBD1
j_gene: TRBJ1-2

CDR3aa: CASSSRHGWPFEGSPLHF
CDR3nt: TGTGCCAGCAGCTCTCGACACGGGTGGCCTTTTGAGGGTTCACCCCTCCACTTT
abundance: once
v_gene: TRBV7-2
d_gene: .
j_gene: TRBJ1-6

CDR3aa: CASSLFPGARFDKSNQPQHF
CDR3nt: TGTGCCAGCAGTTTATTTCCAGGGGCTCGATTTGACAAAAGCAATCAGCCCCAGCATTTT
abundance: .
v_gene: TRBV28
d_gene: .
j_gene: TRBJ1-5

CDR3aa: CASRTRTGGDNNEQFF
CDR3nt: TGTGCCAGCAGGACCCGGACAGGGGGCGATAACAATGAGCAGTTCTTC
abundance: .
v_gene: TRBV27
d_gene: TRBD1
j_gene: TRBJ2-1

CDR3aa: CASSLGLAGPNTGELFF
CDR3nt: TGTGCCAGTAGTCTTGGACTAGCGGGGCCGAACACCGGGGAGCTGTTTTTT
abundance: .
v_gene: TRBV19
d_gene: TRBD2
j_gene: TRBJ2-2

CDR3aa: CASRGGGNTIYF
CDR3nt: TGTGCCAGCCGCGGGGGTGGAAACACCATATATTTT
abundance: few
v_gene: TRBV3-1/TRBV3-2
d_gene: .
j_gene: TRBJ1-3

CDR3aa: CASSDRGLDGYTF
CDR3nt: TGTGCCAGCAGTGACAGGGGGCTGGATGGCTACACCTTC
abundance: .
v_gene: TRBV6-1
d_gene: TRBD1
j_gene: TRBJ1-2

CDR3aa: CASSTVFPGTEAFF
CDR3nt: TGTGCCAGCAGTACCGTCTTTCCGGGGACTGAAGCTTTCTTT
abundance: .
v_gene: TRBV6-5
d_gene: .
j_gene: TRBJ1-1

CDR3aa: CASSLGTPGGNEQFF
CDR3nt: TGTGCCAGCAGCTTAGGGACACCGGGTGGAAATGAGCAGTTCTTC
abundance: .
v_gene: TRBV7-3
d_gene: .
j_gene: TRBJ2-1

CDR3aa: CASSFDRSYEQYF
CDR3nt: TGCGCCAGCAGCTTTGACAGGAGTTACGAGCAGTACTTC
abundance: once
v_gene: TRBV5-1
d_gene: .
j_gene: TRBJ2-7

CDR3aa: CASSTSVSNQPQHF
CDR3nt: TGTGCCAGCAGCACGTCGGTTAGCAATCAGCCCCAGCATTTT
abundance: few
v_gene: TRBV3-1/TRBV3-2
d_gene: .
j_gene: TRBJ1-5

CDR3aa: CASSYRQGAVNYGYTF
CDR3nt: TGTGCCAGCAGTTACCGACAGGGGGCGGTTAACTATGGCTACACCTTC
abundance: few
v_gene: TRBV6-5
d_gene: TRBD1
j_gene: TRBJ1-2

CDR3aa: CASSTEGNQPQHF
CDR3nt: TGTGCCAGCAGTACCGAGGGCAATCAGCCCCAGCATTTT
abundance: .
v_gene: TRBV12-3/TRBV12-4
d_gene: .
j_gene: TRBJ1-5

CDR3aa: CASSGTGVLNEQFF
CDR3nt: TGTGCCAGCTCGGGGACAGGGGTTCTCAATGAGCAGTTCTTC
abundance: .
v_gene: TRBV6-5
d_gene: TRBD1
j_gene: TRBJ2-1

CDR3aa: CASSLVGQGIVLF
CDR3nt: .
abundance: .
v_gene: TRBV7-9
d_gene: .
j_gene: TRBJ1-1

CDR3aa: CASSLGDRNTEAFF
CDR3nt: TGCGCCAGCAGCTTGGGGGACAGGAACACTGAAGCTTTCTTT
abundance: .
v_gene: TRBV5-1
d_gene: TRBD1
j_gene: TRBJ1-1

CDR3aa: CASSLVTGGRRYTF
CDR3nt: TGTGCCAGCAGCTTAGTAACAGGGGGCCGTCGCTACACCTTC
abundance: .
v_gene: TRBV7-2
d_gene: TRBD1
j_gene: TRBJ1-2

CDR3aa: CASRPQRGLGTQYF
CDR3nt: TGCGCCAGCAGGCCGCAGCGGGGGCTAGGGACCCAGTACTTC
abundance: .
v_gene: TRBV10-2
d_gene: TRBD2
j_gene: TRBJ2-5

CDR3aa: CASSIRGARGSTEQYF
CDR3nt: TGTGCCAGTAGTATTCGGGGGGCCCGGGGATCTACAGAGCAGTACTTC
abundance: once
v_gene: TRBV19
d_gene: .
j_gene: TRBJ2-7

CDR3aa: CASTFGGNPGAQYF
CDR3nt: TGTGCCAGCACCTTCGGGGGGAACCCCGGGGCCCAGTACTTC
abundance: .
v_gene: TRBV28
d_gene: TRBD2
j_gene: TRBJ2-5